This T cell receptor (beta chain) stems from a study of Ad26.COV2.S vaccination and SARS-CoV-2 variants. The table came from immunoSEQ multiplex PCR; TCRdb's copy has only in-frame clones and leaves some out. The table has around 400,000 clones, approximately 92% seen once; the top ten hold 12%. The CDR3 has 16 residues. The trim removed 2 bases at V and 4 bases at J, leaving 5 bases unmatched. Germline V gene lookup returns CDR1 SEHNR and CDR2 FQNEAQ (reference sequence). Treatment given: about 20 received Ad26.COV2.S at low or high dose, single or two shots; roughly 5 received placebo; per-sample allocation not given. Sampling was done on day 63 after the first vaccine or placebo injection.

Source: peripheral blood, taken in a trial of Ad26.COV2.S vaccine versus placebo. The receptor was isolated from a person between 18 and 59 years old who received the Ad26.COV2.S COVID-19 vaccine or a placebo. This chain connects TRBV7-9 to TRBJ2-3, with TRBD1 identical over 11 bases. As DNA, the CDR3 is TGTGCCAGCAGCTTAAAGGACAGGGGGCTGGCAGATACGCAGTATTTT. Encoded protein: CASSLKDRGLADTQYF.